Below, 14 T cell receptor beta chains from the same sample are listed, as sequenced in a study of memory CD4+ T cells and cytomegalovirus serostatus. Repertoires were generated with immunoSEQ multiplex PCR, while TCRdb's copy carries only in-frame clones and drops some. The sample records under 55,000 clones, roughly four fifths being singletons. The sort gate was single viable CD3+CD4+CD8-CD45RO+ cells for memory CD4+ T cells. Sequencing was done on a sample of memory CD4+ T cells from blood. Every receptor here comes from an adult in good health and CMV-seronegative.

The chain links TRBV5-8 to TRBJ1-1; D unresolved. Trimming pared 4 bases from V and 4 bases from J, leaving 14 bases between. CDR1 and CDR2 from the germline V gene are SGHTS and YDEGEE. This CDR3 has 14 residues. DNA of the CDR3: TGTGCCAGCAGCGCGAACCTCAGGAGCACTGAAGCTTTCTTT. Protein: CASSANLRSTEAFF.

This clone is a singleton in its sample. A much larger clone differs by one base, so this may be a read error. The chain employs TRBV5-1 and TRBJ1-2; D may be TRBD1 (5 bases). The CDR3 has 13 residues. V was trimmed by 2 bases and J by 6 bases, leaving 11 bases between them. Germline-derived CDR1 and CDR2 are SGHRS and YFSETQ. In DNA form, the CDR3 reads TGCGCCAGCAGCTTTGAGGAAGGGGATGGCTACACCTTC. Encoded protein: CASSFEEGDGYTF.

The chain couples TRBV5-6 to TRBJ2-1; TRBD2 might be the D (5 bases). Trimming left V 1 base short and J 10 bases short, with 6 bases between. This CDR3 is built from 11 residues. CDR1 is SGHDT, CDR2 YYEEEE, per germline. The CDR3 spells CASSLRGEQFF. As DNA, the CDR3 is TGTGCCAGCAGCTTGCGCGGGGAGCAGTTCTTC.

The genes are TRBV18 and TRBJ2-4; TRBD1 is a possible D gene (6 bases). The germline gives CDR1 KGHSH, CDR2 LQKENI. The CDR3 covers 14 residues. V lost 1 base to trimming and J lost 8 bases, with 12 bases between them. CDR3 sequence (DNA): TGTGCCAGCTCACCACGGGTTGAGGGGGACATTCAGTACTTC. The encoded protein is CASSPRVEGDIQYF.

The chain employs TRBV6-6 and TRBJ1-1; 7 positions match TRBD1. Germline CDR1 reads MNHNY; CDR2 reads SVGAGI (reference sequence). The J segment lost 10 bases and the V segment lost 6 bases, leaving 11 bases of the junction unmatched. This CDR3 has 13 residues. CDR3 sequence: CASSDRTGVGAFF. The CDR3 DNA sequence: TGTGCCAGCAGCGACCGCACAGGGGTTGGAGCTTTCTTT.

V and J are TRBV5-1 and TRBJ2-2; the D is unclear. CDR1 SGHRS and CDR2 YFSETQ come from the germline V gene. CDR3 length equals 13 residues. V was trimmed by 0 bases and J by 5 bases, leaving 5 bases between them. This CDR3 is CASSLEGTGELFF. CDR3 sequence (DNA): TGCGCCAGCAGCTTGGAAGGGACCGGGGAGCTGTTTTTT.

The sample holds many counts of this clone. This sequence joins TRBV9 and TRBJ1-5; no firm D call. The CDR3 extends over 15 amino acids. The V end lost 2 bases, the J end lost 6 bases, and 15 bases lay between the germline ends. Germline V gene sequence: CDR1 SGDLS, CDR2 YYNGEE. As DNA, the CDR3 is TGTGCCAGCAGCGTGGGCCCAGAAGGCGGTCAGCCCCAGCATTTT. Amino acid sequence: CASSVGPEGGQPQHF.

This chain links TRBV10-3 with TRBJ1-5; 8 nucleotides agree with TRBD1. The CDR3 loop spans 16 amino acids. Germline lookup yields CDR1 ENHRY and CDR2 SYGVKD. V trimming: 3 bases; J trimming: 2 bases; junction bases outside the gene matches: 6. CDR3 amino acids: CAISDAGGQGNQPQHF. The DNA of the CDR3 is TGTGCCATCAGTGACGCAGGGGGACAGGGCAATCAGCCCCAGCATTTT.

The V gene is TRBV7-2, the J gene TRBJ2-2, with D perhaps TRBD1 (8 bases). Between the trimmed V and J ends, which lost 3 bases and 3 bases, there was a span of 11 bases. The V gene's germline CDR1 is SGHTA and CDR2 FQGNSA. This CDR3 is built from 15 residues. CDR3 sequence: CASSFTGGDTGELFF. In nucleotides, the CDR3 is TGTGCCAGCAGCTTTACAGGGGGGGACACCGGGGAGCTGTTTTTT.

The gene calls are TRBV6-5 and TRBJ2-6, with D unclear. V was trimmed by 5 bases and J by 4 bases, leaving 6 bases between them. There are 13 residues in the CDR3. Germline-derived CDR1 and CDR2 are MNHEY and SVGAGI. In DNA form, the CDR3 reads TGTGCCAGCAGTCAGTCAGGGGCCAACGTCCTGACTTTC. Amino acids: CASSQSGANVLTF.

The chain recombines TRBV19 with TRBJ1-5; 9 bases agree with TRBD1. The CDR3 contains 14 residues. The V gene end was trimmed by 6 bases and the J gene end by 4 bases; junction bases not matched to a gene: 4. CDR1 and CDR2 (germline): LNHDA, SQIVND (reference sequence). The CDR3 reads CASRPGTGNQPQHF. The CDR3 DNA reads as TGTGCCAGTAGGCCCGGGACAGGGAATCAGCCCCAGCATTTT. The variable domain in full, with the rest retrieved from reference TRBV19 and TRBJ1-5, is DGGITQSPKYLFRKEGQNVTLSCEQNLNHDAMYWYRQDPGQGLRLIYYSQIVNDFQKGDIAEGYSVSREKKESFPLTVTSAQKNPTAFYLCASRPGTGNQPQHFGDGTRLSIL.

This clone was picked up one time. V usage is TRBV11-2 and J usage is TRBJ1-6, with a weak D call TRBD1 (5 bases). Germline V gives CDR1 SGHAT, CDR2 FQNNGV. Trimming left V 5 bases short and J 11 bases short, with 16 bases between. The CDR3 sequence is 14 residues long. For the CDR3, the DNA is TGTGCCAGCAGCCCAGCCCGGGACCGCGCACCCCTCCACTTT. This encodes CASSPARDRAPLHF.

In its sample, this clone was seen a few times. The CDR3 DNA is TGTGCCAGCAGTTACTCTGGCAGACTCTATGGCTACACCTTC. Amino acid sequence: CASSYSGRLYGYTF. This chain connects TRBV6-5 to TRBJ1-2; no clear D gene. V lost 0 bases and J lost 4, with 9 bases in between. CDR3 length: 14 amino acids. CDR1 MNHEY and CDR2 SVGAGI come from the germline V gene.

The chain's CDR3 is CAWSGTSEAFF. As DNA, the CDR3 is TGTGCCTGGAGTGGGACGAGCGAAGCTTTCTTT. The chain joins TRBV30 to TRBJ1-1; no firm D call. CDR1 and CDR2 from the germline V gene are GTSNPN and SVGIG (reference sequence). Trimming took 1 base from V and 8 from J, leaving 8 bases between them. The CDR3 covers 11 residues.